The 9 T cell receptor beta chains below all came from one sample that was sequenced in a study of breast tumors, draining lymph nodes, adjacent tissues. TCRdb ran MiXCR on the multiplex PCR reads and lists one entry per CDR3 protein. Among 180,000 or so distinct CDR3 sequences listed, over 25% were seen once. Samples came from axillary lymph nodes draining the breast cancer. The sample was axillary lymph node tissue. Every receptor here comes from a female donor with breast cancer. Some clones in this sample may be carry-over from other donors' samples.

For this clonotype: A read error may be the cause here, since a much bigger clone is one base away. The J gene is TRBJ1-5, the V gene TRBV18; D may be TRBD1 (6 bases). Germline CDR1 and CDR2: KGHSH and LQKENI. The CDR3 totals 13 residues. The CDR3 DNA is TGTGCCAGCCCACCGACAGGAAATCAGCCCCAGCATTTT. This gives the protein CASPPTGNQPQHF. Using reference TRBV18 and TRBJ1-5 for the parts outside the CDR3, the full variable domain is NAGVMQNPRHLVRRRGQEARLRCSPMKGHSHVYWYRQLPEEGLKFMVYLQKENIIDESGMPKERFSAEFPKEGPSILRIQQVVRGDSAAYFCASPPTGNQPQHFGDGTRLSIL.

This clonotype has at least ten counts. The chain couples TRBV29-1 to TRBJ2-7; 8 bases agree with TRBD1. The germline V gene encodes CDR1 SQVTM and CDR2 ANQGSEA. This CDR3 contains 14 residues. V lost 6 bases, J lost 1 base, and 8 bases stayed unmatched. The CDR3 sequence: CSVRRGTGSYEQYF. DNA for the CDR3: TGCAGCGTCAGGAGGGGGACAGGATCCTACGAGCAGTACTTC.

As to this clonotype: This may arise from a read error, as a much more abundant clone is one base away. V and J are TRBV18 and TRBJ2-7; D possibly uses TRBD1 or TRBD2 (5 bases each). Looked up from germline, CDR1 is KGHSH and CDR2 is LQKENI. CDR3 length: 12 residues. The CDR3 nucleotides read TGTGCCAGCTCCCCCTCGGGGCACGAGCAGTGCTTC. It encodes CASSPSGHEQCF. Using reference TRBV18 and TRBJ2-7 for the parts outside the CDR3, the full variable domain is NAGVMQNPRHLVRRRGQEARLRCSPMKGHSHVYWYRQLPEEGLKFMVYLQKENIIDESGMPKERFSAEFPKEGPSILRIQQVVRGDSAAYFCASSPSGHEQCFGPGTRLTVT.

This clonotype came up many times. The rearrangement joins TRBV5-8 to TRBJ2-1, with 11 nucleotides matching TRBD2. CDR1 and CDR2 (germline): SGHTS, YDEGEE. This CDR3 has 14 residues. V gave up 7 bases and J gave up 6 bases; unmatched junction bases: 6. This CDR3 reads CASPGTSGPNEQFF. The CDR3 DNA sequence: TGTGCCAGCCCCGGGACTAGCGGCCCCAATGAGCAGTTCTTC.

V is TRBV20-1 and J is TRBJ2-3; TRBD2 aligns across 9 bases. With V trimmed by 6 bases and J by 11 bases, 15 bases remained unmatched. CDR3 length equals 14 residues. Germline V gene sequence: CDR1 DFQATT, CDR2 SNEGSKA (reference sequence). For the CDR3, the DNA is TGCAGTGCACTAGGGACTAGCCTCTCCAATGAGCAGTATTTT. As protein: CSALGTSLSNEQYF.

Many counts were recorded for this clonotype. V is TRBV20-1 and J is TRBJ1-3; 10 bases are shared with TRBD1. This CDR3 is 17 amino acids long. V lost 5 bases, J lost 0 bases, and 10 bases stayed unmatched. Germline assignment: CDR1 DFQATT and CDR2 SNEGSKA (reference sequence). Here the CDR3 reads CSASRDRGLYSGNTIYF. CDR3 DNA sequence: TGCAGTGCTTCCCGGGACAGGGGTCTCTACTCTGGAAACACCATATATTTT.

This clonotype came up a few times. A much larger clone lies one base from this, so it may be a read error. The V call is TRBV20-1, the J call TRBJ2-3; 10 nucleotides line up with TRBD2. Losses at the gene ends were 6 bases for V and 3 bases for J; bases not matched to a gene: 15. The CDR3 has 17 residues. CDR1 and CDR2 (germline): DFQATT, SNEGSKA (reference sequence). CDR3 loop: CSAHNPSGGPRTDTQYF. CDR3 DNA sequence: TGCAGTGCCCACAATCCTAGCGGGGGACCCCGGACAGATACGCAGTATTTT.

In this sample, this clonotype turned up many times. The chain links TRBV5-6 to TRBJ2-3; D remains ambiguous. The V gene's germline CDR1 is SGHDT and CDR2 YYEEEE. This CDR3 is 12 amino acids long. V was cut by 4 bases and J by 2 bases, with 5 bases left in between. CDR3 amino acids: CASSLVTDTQYF. CDR3 bases: TGTGCCAGCAGCCTTGTCACAGATACGCAGTATTTT.

This clonotype was observed at least ten times. The chain has TRBV11-2 and TRBJ2-7; D gene ambiguous. V lost 4 bases, J lost 9 bases, and 10 bases lay in between. The germline V gene encodes CDR1 SGHAT and CDR2 FQNNGV. The CDR3 is made up of 11 amino acids. CDR3 in DNA: TGTGCCAGCAGCTCCCTAGAGTGGCAGTACTTC. Residues: CASSSLEWQYF.